This T cell receptor beta chain was obtained from a study of cytomegalovirus exposure and HLA in healthy donors. PCR primers comprised 60 Vbeta and 13 Jbeta primers. Method: immunoSEQ multiplex PCR; TCRdb's copy keeps in-frame clones and lacks some. This sample's clone table lists 120,000 to 150,000 clones. There are 15 residues in the CDR3. CDR1 is SGHNT, CDR2 YYREEE, per germline (reference sequence). Germline trimming cut 4 bases from V and 5 bases from J; bases unmatched to any gene: 8. The chain combines TRBV5-4 with TRBJ2-1; TRBD1 agrees at 8 bases. The receptor comes from a man aged 35 to 55 in good health and CMV-seronegative. The material sequenced was PBMCs. CDR3 amino acids: CASSPRTGRNNEQFF. The CDR3 coding sequence is TGTGCCAGCAGCCCTCGGACAGGGAGGAACAATGAGCAGTTCTTC.